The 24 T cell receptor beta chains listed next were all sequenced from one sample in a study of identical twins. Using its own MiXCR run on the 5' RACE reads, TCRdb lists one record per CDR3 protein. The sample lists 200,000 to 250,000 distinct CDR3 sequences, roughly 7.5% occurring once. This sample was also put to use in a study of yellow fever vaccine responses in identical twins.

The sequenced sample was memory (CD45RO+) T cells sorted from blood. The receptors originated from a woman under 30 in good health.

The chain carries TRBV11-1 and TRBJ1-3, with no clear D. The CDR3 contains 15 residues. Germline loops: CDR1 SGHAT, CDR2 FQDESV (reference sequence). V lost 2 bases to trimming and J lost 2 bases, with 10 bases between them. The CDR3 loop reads CASSLYVGTGNTIYF. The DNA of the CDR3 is TGTGCCAGCAGCTTATATGTCGGGACTGGAAACACCATATATTTT.

The CDR3 is CASSLDHRRQGGTIYEQYF. DNA for the CDR3: TGTGCCAGCAGCTTAGATCATAGAAGACAGGGCGGTACCATCTACGAGCAGTACTTC. The V gene is TRBV11-2, the J gene TRBJ2-7; 7 positions agree with TRBD1. Trimming at V came to 0 bases and at J to 3 bases, leaving 17 bases not matched to a gene. The CDR3 extends over 19 amino acids. The germline V gene has CDR1 SGHAT and CDR2 FQNNGV.

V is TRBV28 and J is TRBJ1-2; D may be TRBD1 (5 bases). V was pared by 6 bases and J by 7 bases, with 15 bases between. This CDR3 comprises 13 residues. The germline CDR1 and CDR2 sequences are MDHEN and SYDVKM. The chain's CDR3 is CASRGDFTIGYTF. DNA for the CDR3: TGTGCCAGCAGGGGGGACTTTACGATTGGCTACACCTTC.

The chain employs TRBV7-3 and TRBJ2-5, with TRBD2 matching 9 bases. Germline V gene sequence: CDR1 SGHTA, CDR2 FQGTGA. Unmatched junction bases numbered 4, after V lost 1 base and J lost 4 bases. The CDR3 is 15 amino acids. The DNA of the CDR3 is TGTGCCAGCAGCTTAAGGGCGGGGGGGCTAGAGACCCAGTACTTC. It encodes CASSLRAGGLETQYF. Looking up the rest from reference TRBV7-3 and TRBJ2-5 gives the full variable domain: GAGVSQTPSNKVTEKGKYVELRCDPISGHTALYWYRQSLGQGPEFLIYFQGTGAADDSGLPNDRFFAVRPEGSVSTLKIQRTERGDSAVYLCASSLRAGGLETQYFGPGTRLLVL.

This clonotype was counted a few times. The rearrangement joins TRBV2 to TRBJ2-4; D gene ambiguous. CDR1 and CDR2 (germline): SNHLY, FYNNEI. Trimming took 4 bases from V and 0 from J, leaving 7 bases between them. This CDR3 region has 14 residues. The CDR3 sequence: CASSAVKAKNIQYF. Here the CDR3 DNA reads TGTGCCAGCAGTGCGGTCAAAGCCAAAAACATTCAGTACTTC.

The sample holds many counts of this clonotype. CDR3 sequence: CASSFAGGSNQPQHF. The DNA of the CDR3 is TGTGCCAGCAGTTTCGCAGGGGGAAGCAATCAGCCCCAGCATTTT. J is TRBJ1-5 and V is TRBV12-3 or TRBV12-4; 7 bases align to TRBD1. This CDR3 is 15 amino acids long. The J segment lost 1 base and the V segment lost 3 bases, leaving 3 bases of the junction unmatched.

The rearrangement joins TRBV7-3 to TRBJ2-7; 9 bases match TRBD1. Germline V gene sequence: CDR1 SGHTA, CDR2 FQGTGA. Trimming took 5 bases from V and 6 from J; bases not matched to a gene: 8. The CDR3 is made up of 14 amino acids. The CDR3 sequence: CASSKGQGLAEQYF. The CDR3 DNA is TGTGCCAGCAGCAAGGGACAGGGTCTCGCCGAGCAGTACTTC.

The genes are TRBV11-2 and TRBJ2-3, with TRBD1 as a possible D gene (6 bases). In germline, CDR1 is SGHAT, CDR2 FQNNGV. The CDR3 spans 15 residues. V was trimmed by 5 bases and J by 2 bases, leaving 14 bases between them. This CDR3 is CASSPTGTNTDTQYF. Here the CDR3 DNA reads TGTGCCAGCAGCCCAACCGGGACAAACACAGATACGCAGTATTTT.

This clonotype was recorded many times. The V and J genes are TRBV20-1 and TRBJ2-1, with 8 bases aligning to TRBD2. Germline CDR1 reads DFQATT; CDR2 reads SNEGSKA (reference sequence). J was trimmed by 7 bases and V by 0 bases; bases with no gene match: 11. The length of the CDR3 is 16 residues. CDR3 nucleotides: TGCAGTGCTAGAGATTCCGGACGGGAGGGCCTGAATGAGCAGTTCTTC. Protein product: CSARDSGREGLNEQFF.

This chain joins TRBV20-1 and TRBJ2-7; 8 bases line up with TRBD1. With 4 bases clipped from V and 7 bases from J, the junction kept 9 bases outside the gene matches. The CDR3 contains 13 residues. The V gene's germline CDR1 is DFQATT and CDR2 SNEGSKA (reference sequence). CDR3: CSATGQVSREQYF. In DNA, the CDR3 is TGCAGTGCTACGGGACAGGTGTCACGGGAGCAGTACTTC.

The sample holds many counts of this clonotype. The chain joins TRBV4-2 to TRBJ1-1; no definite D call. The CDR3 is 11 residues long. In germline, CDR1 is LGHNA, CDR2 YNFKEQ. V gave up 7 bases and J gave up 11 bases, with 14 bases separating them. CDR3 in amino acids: CASTGNSQAFF. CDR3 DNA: TGTGCCAGCACCGGAAACAGTCAGGCTTTCTTT.

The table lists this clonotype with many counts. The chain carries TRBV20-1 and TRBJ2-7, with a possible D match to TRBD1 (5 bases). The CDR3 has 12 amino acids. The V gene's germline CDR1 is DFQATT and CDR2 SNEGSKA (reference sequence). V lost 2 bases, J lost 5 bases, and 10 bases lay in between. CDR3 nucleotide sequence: TGCAGTGCTAGATTTTCAGGGAACGAGCAGTACTTC. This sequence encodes CSARFSGNEQYF.

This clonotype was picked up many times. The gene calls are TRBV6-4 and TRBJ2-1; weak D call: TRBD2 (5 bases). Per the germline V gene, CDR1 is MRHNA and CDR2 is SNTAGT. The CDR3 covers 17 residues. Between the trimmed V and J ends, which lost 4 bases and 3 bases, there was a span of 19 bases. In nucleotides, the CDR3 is TGTGCCAGCAGTGTCGAATCAGAGGGAAATAGCTACAATGAGCAGTTCTTC. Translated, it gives CASSVESEGNSYNEQFF.

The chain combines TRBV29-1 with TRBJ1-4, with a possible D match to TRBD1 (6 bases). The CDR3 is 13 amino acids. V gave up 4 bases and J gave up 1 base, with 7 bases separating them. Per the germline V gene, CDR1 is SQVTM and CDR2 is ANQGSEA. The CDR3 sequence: CSVVRGTNEKLFF. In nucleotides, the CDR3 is TGCAGCGTTGTCAGGGGAACTAATGAAAAACTGTTTTTT.

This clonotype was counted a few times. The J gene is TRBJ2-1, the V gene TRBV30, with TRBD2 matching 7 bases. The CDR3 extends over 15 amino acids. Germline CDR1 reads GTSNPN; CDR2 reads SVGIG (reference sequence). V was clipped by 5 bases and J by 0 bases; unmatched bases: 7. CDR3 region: CAWASLAASYNEQFF. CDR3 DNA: TGTGCCTGGGCCTCTCTAGCGGCCTCCTACAATGAGCAGTTCTTC. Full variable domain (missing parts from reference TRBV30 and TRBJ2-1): SQTIHQWPATLVQPVGSPLSLECTVEGTSNPNLYWYRQAAGRGLQLLFYSVGIGQISSEVPQNLSASRPQDRQFILSSKKLLLSDSGFYLCAWASLAASYNEQFFGPGTRLTVL.

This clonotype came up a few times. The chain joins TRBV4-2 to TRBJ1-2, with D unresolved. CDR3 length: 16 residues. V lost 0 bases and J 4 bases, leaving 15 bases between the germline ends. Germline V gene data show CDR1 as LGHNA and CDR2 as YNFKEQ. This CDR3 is CASSQDLVSTTYGYTF. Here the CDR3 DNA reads TGTGCCAGCAGCCAAGATCTAGTGTCGACAACCTATGGCTACACCTTC.

CDR3 DNA: TGCAGTGCTAGAGGGTTAGCGGGAGAACTAGCCAAAAACATTCAGTACTTC. The encoded protein is CSARGLAGELAKNIQYF. The chain is built from TRBV20-1 and TRBJ2-4; 9 bases map to TRBD2. This CDR3 has 17 amino acids. The ends lost 1 base at V and 0 bases at J; junction bases unmatched: 7. CDR1 is DFQATT, CDR2 SNEGSKA, per germline (reference sequence).

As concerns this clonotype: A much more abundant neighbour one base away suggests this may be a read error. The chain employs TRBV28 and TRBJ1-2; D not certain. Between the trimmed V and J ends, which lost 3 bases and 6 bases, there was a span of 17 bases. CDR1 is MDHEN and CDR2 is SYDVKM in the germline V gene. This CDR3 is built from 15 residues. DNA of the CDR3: TGTGCCAGCAGTTTCGTTGCGGGAATCGTTCATGGCTACACCTTC. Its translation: CASSFVAGIVHGYTF.

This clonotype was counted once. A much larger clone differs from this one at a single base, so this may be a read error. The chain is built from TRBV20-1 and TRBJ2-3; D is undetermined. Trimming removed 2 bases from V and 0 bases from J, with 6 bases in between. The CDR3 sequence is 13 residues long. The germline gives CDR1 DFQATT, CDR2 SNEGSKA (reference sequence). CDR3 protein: CSARLQSTDTQYF. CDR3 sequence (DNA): TGCAGTGCTAGACTCCAGAGCACAGATACGCAGTATTTT.

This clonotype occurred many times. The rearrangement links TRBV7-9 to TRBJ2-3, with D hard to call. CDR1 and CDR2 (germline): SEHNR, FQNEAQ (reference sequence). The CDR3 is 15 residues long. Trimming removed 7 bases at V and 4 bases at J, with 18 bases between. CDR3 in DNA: TGTGCCAGCACCCTTGAGCCGCGCACCCCAGATACGCAGTATTTT. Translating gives CASTLEPRTPDTQYF.

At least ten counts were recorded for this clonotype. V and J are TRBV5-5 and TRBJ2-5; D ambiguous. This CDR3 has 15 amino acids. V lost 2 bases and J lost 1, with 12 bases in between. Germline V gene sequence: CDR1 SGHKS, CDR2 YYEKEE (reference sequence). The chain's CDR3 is CASSFSGSTQETQYF. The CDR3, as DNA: TGTGCCAGCAGCTTCTCGGGCAGTACCCAAGAGACCCAGTACTTC.

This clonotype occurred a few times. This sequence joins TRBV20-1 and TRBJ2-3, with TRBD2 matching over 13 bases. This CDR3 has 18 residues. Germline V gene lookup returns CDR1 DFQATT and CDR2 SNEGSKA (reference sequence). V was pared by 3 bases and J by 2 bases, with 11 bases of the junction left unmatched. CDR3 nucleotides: TGCAGTGCTAGTGGGCTACCGGGACTAGCGGGATACACAGATACGCAGTATTTT. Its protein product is CSASGLPGLAGYTDTQYF.

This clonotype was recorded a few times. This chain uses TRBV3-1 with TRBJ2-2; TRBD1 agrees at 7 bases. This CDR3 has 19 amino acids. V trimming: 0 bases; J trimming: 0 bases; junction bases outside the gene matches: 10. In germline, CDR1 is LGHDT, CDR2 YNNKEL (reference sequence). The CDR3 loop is CASSQDLTGPSANTGELFF. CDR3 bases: TGTGCCAGCAGCCAAGATCTGACAGGGCCTTCCGCGAACACCGGGGAGCTGTTTTTT.

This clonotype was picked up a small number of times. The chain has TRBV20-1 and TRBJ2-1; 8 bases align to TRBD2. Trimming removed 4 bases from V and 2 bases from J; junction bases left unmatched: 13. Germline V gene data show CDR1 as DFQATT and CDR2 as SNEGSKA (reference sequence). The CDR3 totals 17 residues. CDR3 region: CSATIAGMVVAYNEQFF. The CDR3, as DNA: TGCAGTGCTACGATAGCGGGAATGGTTGTAGCCTACAATGAGCAGTTCTTC.